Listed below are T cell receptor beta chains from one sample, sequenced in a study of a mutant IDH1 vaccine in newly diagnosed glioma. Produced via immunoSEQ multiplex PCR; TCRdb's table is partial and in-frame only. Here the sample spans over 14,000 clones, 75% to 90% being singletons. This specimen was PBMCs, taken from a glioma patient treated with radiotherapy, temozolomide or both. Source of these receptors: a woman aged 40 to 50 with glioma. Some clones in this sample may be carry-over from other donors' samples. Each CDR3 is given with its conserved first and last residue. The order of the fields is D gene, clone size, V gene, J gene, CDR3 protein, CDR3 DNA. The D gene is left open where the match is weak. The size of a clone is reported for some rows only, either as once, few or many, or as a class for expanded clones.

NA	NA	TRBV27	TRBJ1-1	CASLLYRGLNTEAFF	TGTGCCAGCCTCCTTTATAGGGGATTGAACACTGAAGCTTTCTTT
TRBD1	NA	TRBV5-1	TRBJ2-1	CASSVGTANEQFF	TGCGCCAGCAGCGTAGGGACAGCCAATGAGCAGTTCTTC
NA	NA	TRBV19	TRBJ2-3	CASSILLTDTQYF	TGTGCCAGTAGTATCCTCCTTACAGATACGCAGTATTTT
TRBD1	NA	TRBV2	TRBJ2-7	CASSQEAGGFYEQYF	TGTGCCAGCAGTCAGGAGGCAGGGGGCTTCTACGAGCAGTACTTC
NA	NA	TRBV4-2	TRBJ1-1	CASSQESGGGRTEAFF	TGTGCCAGCAGCCAAGAATCCGGGGGAGGGCGAACTGAAGCTTTCTTT
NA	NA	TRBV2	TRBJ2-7	CASRRSGWVYEQYF	TGTGCCAGCAGGAGGAGCGGGTGGGTCTACGAGCAGTACTTC
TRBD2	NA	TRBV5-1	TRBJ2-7	CASSLPPTSASYEQYF	TGCGCCAGCAGTTTGCCCCCAACTAGCGCCTCCTACGAGCAGTACTTC
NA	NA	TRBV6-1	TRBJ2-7	CASSVGQPESSYEQYF	TGTGCCAGCAGTGTGGGGCAGCCGGAAAGCTCCTACGAGCAGTACTTC
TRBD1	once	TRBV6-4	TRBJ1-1	CASSSDTGVAEAFF	TGTGCCAGCAGCTCAGACACAGGGGTGGCTGAAGCTTTCTTT
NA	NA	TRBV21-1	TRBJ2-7	CASSGSSQGPLAEQYF	TGTGCCAGCAGCGGATCCTCGCAGGGGCCGCTCGCCGAGCAGTACTTC